The clone carrying this T cell receptor beta chain appeared a few times. Antigen specificity is unknown. This sample stems from a study of T cell responses to AZD1222 COVID-19 vaccine. Study-wide points: Unmutated variant regions reportedly attract nearly half of all spike-specific TCRs. Spike-specific TCRs gained breadth and depth after people received two AZD1222 doses. Only five or six AZD1222 recipients were seropositive at baseline.

Data came from immunoSEQ multiplex PCR; TCRdb stores just in-frame clones and leaves some out. The data hold under 95,000 clones, with about 86% observed a single time. Germline V CDR1 and CDR2: SEHNR, FQNEAQ (reference sequence). CDR3 length equals 15 residues. V lost 3 bases, J lost 2 bases, and 11 bases lay in between. This sample comprised peripheral blood, obtained on day 0 of AZD1222 vaccination. The V gene is TRBV7-9, the J gene TRBJ1-3, with a tentative D call TRBD1 (6 bases). The source of this sequence is an adult in good health. The CDR3: CASSFAGQPGNTIYF. CDR3 coding DNA: TGTGCCAGCAGCTTCGCTGGACAGCCTGGAAACACCATATATTTT.